The entry below gives a single T cell receptor (beta chain) sequence along with its context. It was with unique molecular identifiers that the TCRbeta library was prepared. In TCRdb, the PCR reads were re-called with MiXCR into one record per CDR3 protein. Among about 610,000 distinct CDR3 sequences, over 9.5% were seen once, and the ten largest hold 3.5% to 5%. Per the germline V gene, CDR1 is SEHNR and CDR2 is FQNEAQ (reference sequence). Deletions cut 4 bases from V and 4 bases from J, with 19 bases between. This CDR3 has 16 amino acids. This entry belongs to a study of T-cell reconstitution after alpha-beta-depleted transplantation in children.

The starting material was PBMCs from the stem cell graft donor, obtained from the stem cell graft. This TCR was sampled from a human donor who donated a stem cell graft to a child with acute myeloid leukemia. The chain uses TRBV7-9 and TRBJ1-1; TRBD1 is a possible D gene (5 bases). The CDR3 here is CASSSIGVVVRTEAFF. Here the CDR3 DNA reads TGTGCCAGCAGCTCGATAGGGGTGGTGGTTCGCACTGAAGCTTTCTTT. Variable domain in full (rest from reference TRBV7-9 and TRBJ1-1): DTGVSQNPRHKITKRGQNVTFRCDPISEHNRLYWYRQTLGQGPEFLTYFQNEAQLEKSRLLSDRFSAERPKGSFSTLEIQRTEQGDSAMYLCASSSIGVVVRTEAFFGQGTRLTVV.